This T cell receptor beta chain was identified in a study of T-cell memory formation after mild COVID-19. About the study: There were largely donor-specific TCR clusters. Study-level results: Clones shrinking from day 15 to 85 showed even CD4/CD8 mixes; later expanders tilted CD4+. Memory from before infection featured some responding clones, which suggests cross-reactive memory joined.

The table lists this clonotype with a few counts. The target antigen is unknown. The V gene end was trimmed by 4 bases and the J gene end by 2 bases; junction bases not matched to a gene: 3. This CDR3 spans 15 amino acids. CDR1 is SGHAT and CDR2 is FQNNGV in the germline V gene. Libraries for TCRalpha and TCRbeta carried sample barcodes and unique molecular identifiers via 5'RACE. TCRdb independently ran MiXCR on the 5' RACE reads; one entry per CDR3 protein. The sample includes about 57,000 distinct CDR3 sequences, 12% of them seen just once. This clonotype originated in a man between 18 and 29 years old who had mild COVID-19 (a few samples of this study predate the infection). Cell type and time point are not known. The chain carries TRBV11-2 and TRBJ1-3, with 9 bases lining up with TRBD1. Specimen: PBMCs or a T cell subset sorted from them (not recorded which). The CDR3 protein is CASSWTGATGNTIYF. The CDR3, as DNA: TGTGCCAGCAGCTGGACAGGGGCCACTGGAAACACCATATATTTT.